The 17 T cell receptor beta chains listed next were all sequenced from one sample in a study of blood T cell repertoires in COVID-19. Data came from immunoSEQ multiplex PCR; TCRdb stores just in-frame clones and leaves some out. The sample lists 120,000 to 150,000 clones, roughly 84% occurring once. Input material: PBMCs or T cells enriched from blood (not recorded which). The receptors were sampled from a woman in her fifties or sixties who had been exposed to COVID-19.

V gene TRBV21-1 combines with J gene TRBJ1-5; TRBD1, the table's D call, was not compared with the DNA. TRBV21-1 is classified as a pseudogene. CDR3 length: 17 residues. In DNA, the CDR3 is TGTGCCAGCAGCAAAAAGGCAGGGCTTGTAAGCAATCAGCCCCAGCATTTT. This translates into CASSKKAGLVSNQPQHF.

CDR3 loop: CASSINLPDRGSNQPQHF. For the CDR3, the DNA is TGTGCCAGTAGTATCAACCTCCCGGACAGAGGTAGCAATCAGCCCCAGCATTTT. The V call is TRBV19, the J call TRBJ1-5; maybe TRBD1 (6 bases). The germline V and J ends were trimmed by 3 bases and 0 bases, with 18 bases remaining between them. This CDR3 has 18 residues. Germline CDR1 and CDR2: LNHDA and SQIVND (reference sequence). The complete variable domain, with remaining parts taken from reference TRBV19 and TRBJ1-5, reads DGGITQSPKYLFRKEGQNVTLSCEQNLNHDAMYWYRQDPGQGLRLIYYSQIVNDFQKGDIAEGYSVSREKKESFPLTVTSAQKNPTAFYLCASSINLPDRGSNQPQHFGDGTRLSIL.

This sequence joins TRBV28 and TRBJ2-2; possibly TRBD1 for D (6 bases). Germline-derived CDR1 and CDR2 are MDHEN and SYDVKM. The CDR3 spans 13 residues. V was clipped by 7 bases and J by 6 bases, with 12 bases between them. The CDR3 is CASTTRGSGELFF. CDR3 DNA sequence: TGTGCCAGCACTACTAGGGGGTCCGGGGAGCTGTTTTTT.

The genes are TRBV5-1 and TRBJ1-2; TRBD1 matches at 7 bases. The CDR3 extends over 15 amino acids. Germline assignment: CDR1 SGHRS and CDR2 YFSETQ. Trimming at V came to 9 bases and at J to 5 bases, leaving 16 bases not matched to a gene. The CDR3 loop is CATRPVYRGNYGYTF. The CDR3 region has the DNA TGCGCCACCCGACCGGTCTACAGGGGCAATTATGGCTACACCTTC.

CDR3: CASSLLAGSNEQFF. The CDR3 DNA is TGTGCCAGCAGCTTGCTAGCGGGGAGCAATGAGCAGTTCTTC. This chain uses TRBV7-6 with TRBJ2-1; 9 bases agree with TRBD2. CDR3 length: 14 residues. From germline, CDR1 is SGHVS and CDR2 FNYEAQ. J gave up 6 bases and V 3 bases, and 3 bases lay outside the gene matches. Complete variable domain (other parts from reference TRBV7-6 and TRBJ2-1): GAGVSQSPRYKVTKRGQDVALRCDPISGHVSLYWYRQALGQGPEFLTYFNYEAQQDKSGLPNDRFSAERPEGSISTLTIQRTEQRDSAMYRCASSLLAGSNEQFFGPGTRLTVL.

This chain links TRBV9 with TRBJ2-3; possible D gene TRBD1, 5 bases. With 0 bases removed from V and 0 bases from J, the gap between germline ends came to 8 bases. The CDR3 sequence is 15 residues long. The germline CDR1 and CDR2 sequences are SGDLS and YYNGEE. The chain's CDR3 is CASSVEGASTDTQYF. The CDR3 coding sequence is TGTGCCAGCAGCGTAGAAGGGGCTAGCACAGATACGCAGTATTTT.

This clone appeared a single time. V usage is TRBV5-1 and J usage is TRBJ1-3; maybe TRBD1 (5 bases). The CDR3 is made up of 15 amino acids. V shed 1 base and J shed 4 bases, with 12 bases lying between them. CDR1 and CDR2 (germline): SGHRS, YFSETQ. The CDR3 sequence is CASSLSQGQGNTIYF. The CDR3 nucleotides read TGCGCCAGCAGCTTGTCGCAGGGTCAGGGAAACACCATATATTTT.

The V call is TRBV6-6, the J call TRBJ1-6; D is uncertain. The germline V and J ends were trimmed by 7 bases and 7 bases, with 11 bases remaining between them. The CDR3 spans 13 residues. CDR1 and CDR2 (germline): MNHNY, SVGAGI (reference sequence). CDR3 in amino acids: CASTPRRNSPLHF. CDR3 coding DNA: TGTGCCAGCACCCCTCGGCGGAATTCACCCCTCCACTTT.

This clone has just one count. The V call is TRBV19, the J call TRBJ1-5, with a possible D match to TRBD1 (6 bases). The CDR3 runs to 18 residues. V was trimmed by 3 bases and J by 7 bases, leaving 25 bases between them. Per the germline V gene, CDR1 is LNHDA and CDR2 is SQIVND (reference sequence). The CDR3 loop reads CASSIRPSVQGTSQPQHF. DNA for the CDR3: TGTGCCAGTAGTATTCGCCCCTCCGTACAGGGAACGTCACAGCCCCAGCATTTT.

The chain has TRBV5-4 and TRBJ2-3; 8 bases align to TRBD1. Trimming cost V 4 bases and J 5 bases; bases outside gene matches: 6. Germline-derived CDR1 and CDR2 are SGHNT and YYREEE (reference sequence). This CDR3 is built from 14 residues. The CDR3 reads CASSGGQAIDTQYF. CDR3 nucleotides: TGTGCCAGCAGCGGGGGACAGGCGATAGATACGCAGTATTTT. Together with reference TRBV5-4 and TRBJ2-3, the CDR3 gives the full variable domain: ETGVTQSPTHLIKTRGQQVTLRCSSQSGHNTVSWYQQALGQGPQFIFQYYREEENGRGNFPPRFSGLQFPNYSSELNVNALELDDSALYLCASSGGQAIDTQYFGPGTRLTVL.

The chain recombines TRBV7-2 with TRBJ1-1; 7 bases line up with TRBD1. Germline V gene lookup returns CDR1 SGHTA and CDR2 FQGNSA. The V and J ends lost 4 bases and 8 bases, in that order; junction bases with no gene match: 1. The CDR3 runs to 11 residues. The CDR3 protein is CASSSDREAFF. DNA for the CDR3: TGTGCCAGCAGCTCGGACAGGGAAGCTTTCTTT.

The genes are TRBV2 and TRBJ1-6, with 10 bases that match TRBD1. CDR1 and CDR2 (germline): SNHLY, FYNNEI. Trimming took 1 base from V and 7 from J; bases not matched to a gene: 1. This CDR3 has 15 amino acids. CDR3 coding DNA: TGTGCCAGCAGTGAAGAGGGACAGGGGAATTCACCCCTCCACTTT. Translated: CASSEEGQGNSPLHF.

V and J are TRBV7-3 and TRBJ2-1; D is ambiguous. CDR3 length: 13 residues. Between the trimmed V and J ends, which lost 1 base and 5 bases, there was a span of 6 bases. From germline, CDR1 is SGHTA and CDR2 FQGTGA. The CDR3 is CASSLIVNNEQFF. CDR3 sequence (DNA): TGTGCCAGCAGCTTAATAGTCAACAATGAGCAGTTCTTC.

The chain has TRBV19 and TRBJ1-1; possible D gene TRBD1, 5 bases. The CDR3 runs to 14 residues. Germline loops: CDR1 LNHDA, CDR2 SQIVND (reference sequence). Trimming left V 6 bases short and J 5 bases short, with 16 bases between. The CDR3 DNA is TGTGCCAGTAGACCCGGACCCGGGGGGACTGAAGCTTTCTTT. It encodes CASRPGPGGTEAFF.

The CDR3 DNA sequence: TGTGCCAGCAGCCCCCGACGGGCGGGAGATACGCAGTATTTT. Translating it yields CASSPRRAGDTQYF. J is TRBJ2-3 and V is TRBV5-5, with D possibly being TRBD2 (5 bases). Trimming stripped 4 bases from V and 5 bases from J, with 14 bases between. CDR3 length equals 14 residues. Germline V gene sequence: CDR1 SGHKS, CDR2 YYEKEE (reference sequence).

V and J are TRBV11-3 and TRBJ2-2; weak D call: TRBD2 (5 bases). Germline V gene lookup returns CDR1 SGHNT and CDR2 YENEEA. V was trimmed by 1 base and J by 7 bases, leaving 10 bases between them. CDR3 length: 14 amino acids. The CDR3 sequence: CASSLVTGIGELFF. CDR3 DNA sequence: TGTGCCAGCAGCTTAGTAACCGGGATCGGGGAGCTGTTTTTT.

CDR3 bases: TGTGCCTGGAGTAAGGGGCTCAATTCACCCCTCCACTTT. Translated, it gives CAWSKGLNSPLHF. The V gene is TRBV30, the J gene TRBJ1-6, with D tentatively TRBD1 (5 bases). V lost 2 bases to trimming and J lost 7 bases, with 9 bases between them. Germline assignment: CDR1 GTSNPN and CDR2 SVGIG (reference sequence). This CDR3 is 13 amino acids long. The whole variable domain, remainder taken from reference TRBV30 and TRBJ1-6, is SQTIHQWPATLVQPVGSPLSLECTVEGTSNPNLYWYRQAAGRGLQLLFYSVGIGQISSEVPQNLSASRPQDRQFILSSKKLLLSDSGFYLCAWSKGLNSPLHFGNGTRLTVT.